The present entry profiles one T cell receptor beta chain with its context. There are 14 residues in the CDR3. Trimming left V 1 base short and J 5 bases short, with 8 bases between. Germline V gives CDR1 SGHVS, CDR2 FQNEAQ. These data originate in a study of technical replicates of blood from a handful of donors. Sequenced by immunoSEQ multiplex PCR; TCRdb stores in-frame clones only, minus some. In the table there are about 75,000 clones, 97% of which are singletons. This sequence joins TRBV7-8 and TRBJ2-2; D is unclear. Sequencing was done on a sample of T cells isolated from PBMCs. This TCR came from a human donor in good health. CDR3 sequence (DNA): TGTGCCAGCAGCTTAGTGGCGGAAACCGGGGAGCTGTTTTTT. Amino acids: CASSLVAETGELFF. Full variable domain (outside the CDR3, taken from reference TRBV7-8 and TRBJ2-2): GAGVSQSPRYKVAKRGQDVALRCDPISGHVSLFWYQQALGQGPEFLTYFQNEAQLDKSGLPSDRFFAERPEGSVSTLKIQRTQQEDSAVYLCASSLVAETGELFFGEGSRLTVL.